The present T cell receptor (beta chain) was sequenced within a study of T cell responses to AZD1222 COVID-19 vaccine. General observations from the study: Repertoire sampling was restricted to post-peak T cell response timepoints. At baseline, seropositivity was found in only 5 to 7 AZD1222 recipients.

TCRdb keeps only in-frame clones here, not all; method: immunoSEQ multiplex PCR. The data contain approximately 160,000 clones, around 92% of them seen just once; the ten biggest clones take up about 0.9%. Note on this clone: Its specificity is unknown.

The CDR3 runs to 14 residues. Deletions cut 5 bases from V and 8 bases from J, with 18 bases between. The germline CDR1 and CDR2 sequences are SGHVS and FQNEAQ. The J gene is TRBJ1-2, the V gene TRBV7-8; possible D gene TRBD1, 6 bases. Source: peripheral blood, taken on day 0 of AZD1222 vaccination. The receptor comes from an adult in good health. The DNA for the CDR3 is TGTGCCAGCAGCCCAAGAGCCGGGACAAAAGGCTACACCTTC. Protein: CASSPRAGTKGYTF.